The clone carrying this T cell receptor beta chain was detected once. Clones were read by immunoSEQ multiplex PCR, and TCRdb kept only the in-frame ones, dropping some. This table has around 640,000 clones, approximately 96% appearing once. This sample was included in a study of shared clonotypes between healthy human individuals. Terminally differentiated effector memory CD45RA+ cells were excluded from the naive CD8 cells, which were CD45RO-negative and positively selected for CCR7. The CDR3 is 14 residues long. Germline V gives CDR1 MNHEY, CDR2 SMNVEV (reference sequence). V lost 6 bases and J 1 base, leaving 12 bases between the germline ends.

This sequence was found in a woman in her twenties or thirties in good health. The V and J genes are TRBV27 and TRBJ1-1; D not resolved. Material: naive CD8+ T cells sorted from blood. CDR3 sequence: CASSRVGANTEAFF. In nucleotides, the CDR3 is TGTGCCAGCAGCCGCGTCGGTGCGAACACTGAAGCTTTCTTT.